This T cell receptor beta chain was identified in a study of shared clonotypes between healthy human individuals. Broader study findings: Memory subsets had estimated richness that was generally smaller than that of naive subsets.

This clone has more than one count but fewer than ten. The target antigen is unknown. This table comes from immunoSEQ multiplex PCR, and its TCRdb copy is limited to in-frame clones, with some not included. This table holds approximately 1.1 million clones, about 80% found once. This CDR3 spans 12 amino acids. V dropped 5 bases and J dropped 0 bases, with 3 bases sitting between them. Germline lookup yields CDR1 MDHEN and CDR2 SYDVKM. J is TRBJ2-3 and V is TRBV28; D gene unclear. The sample consisted of memory CD4+ T cells from PBMCs. The sample's subset: CD45RA-negative fraction. The sequence was obtained from a man between 18 and 29 years old in good health. Some clones in this sample may be carry-over from other donors' samples. The CDR3 DNA sequence: TGTGCCAGCAGTGTGAGCACAGATACGCAGTATTTT. Protein: CASSVSTDTQYF.